These 27 T cell receptor beta chains originate from one sample sequenced in a study of blood T cell repertoires in COVID-19. Measured with immunoSEQ multiplex PCR; TCRdb has only the in-frame clones, and not every one. The table lists 80,000 or so clones, more than 80% of them singletons. What was sequenced was peripheral blood. Receptor source: a woman between 65 and 79 years old with acute or convalescent COVID-19.

The chain joins TRBV3-1 (or the pseudogene TRBV3-2) to TRBJ1-4, with a tentative D call TRBD1 (6 bases). Trimming pared 0 bases from V and 7 bases from J, leaving 9 bases between. Germline CDR1 LGHDT, CDR2 YNNKEL (reference sequence). The CDR3 covers 14 residues. The CDR3 DNA sequence: TGTGCCAGCAGCCAAGAACAGGGTCGTGAAAAACTGTTTTTT. It translates to CASSQEQGREKLFF.

The chain uses TRBV5-1 and TRBJ1-5, with 8 bases fitting TRBD1. With V trimmed by 4 bases and J by 2 bases, 14 bases remained unmatched. The CDR3 runs to 18 residues. Germline CDR1 is SGHRS and CDR2 is YFSETQ. CDR3 region: CASSVGQGGSMGNQPQHF. The DNA of the CDR3 is TGCGCCAGCAGCGTCGGACAGGGAGGAAGTATGGGCAATCAGCCCCAGCATTTT. Full variable domain (outside the CDR3, taken from reference TRBV5-1 and TRBJ1-5): KAGVTQTPRYLIKTRGQQVTLSCSPISGHRSVSWYQQTPGQGLQFLFEYFSETQRNKGNFPGRFSGRQFSNSRSEMNVSTLELGDSALYLCASSVGQGGSMGNQPQHFGDGTRLSIL.

V usage is TRBV6-2 or TRBV6-3 and J usage is TRBJ2-3; weak D call: TRBD1 (5 bases). The CDR3 is 15 amino acids. CDR1 MNHEY and CDR2 SVGEGT come from the germline V gene. V was clipped by 5 bases and J by 4 bases, with 16 bases between them. For the CDR3, the DNA is TGTGCCAGCAGTAGCAACAGGAAACGACCAGATACGCAGTATTTT. This encodes CASSSNRKRPDTQYF.

The chain uses TRBV25-1 and TRBJ1-2; 7 bases are shared with TRBD1. Germline CDR1 reads MGHDK; CDR2 reads SYGVNS. The CDR3 has 14 amino acids. The trim removed 4 bases at V and 7 bases at J, leaving 9 bases unmatched. The DNA of the CDR3 is TGTGCCAGCAGTGGGACGTCGACAGGGTTTGGCTACACCTTC. Protein product: CASSGTSTGFGYTF.

The chain is built from TRBV5-1 and TRBJ1-2, with 7 bases identical to TRBD1. Losses at the gene ends were 2 bases for V and 5 bases for J; bases not matched to a gene: 6. The CDR3 spans 14 residues. Germline lookup yields CDR1 SGHRS and CDR2 YFSETQ. The CDR3 region is CASSFGQVTYGYTF. In DNA, the CDR3 is TGCGCCAGCAGCTTTGGACAGGTGACATATGGCTACACCTTC.

This sequence joins TRBV19 and TRBJ2-7; D is unresolved. Trimming pared 1 base from V and 3 bases from J, leaving 7 bases between. This CDR3 contains 13 residues. The germline V gene has CDR1 LNHDA and CDR2 SQIVND (reference sequence). CDR3: CASSIAPSYEQYF. Written as DNA, the CDR3 is TGTGCCAGTAGTATAGCGCCCAGCTACGAGCAGTACTTC.

CDR3 amino acids: CASRASYNEQFF. The CDR3 nucleotides are TGTGCCAGCAGGGCCTCCTACAATGAGCAGTTCTTC. This chain uses TRBV11-3 with TRBJ2-1; D not certain. CDR1 is SGHNT, CDR2 YENEEA, per germline. CDR3 size: 12 residues. V lost 6 bases and J 0 bases, leaving 3 bases between the germline ends.

This sequence joins TRBV29-1 and TRBJ1-2; D uncertain. The CDR3 length is 11 residues. CDR1 and CDR2 (germline): SQVTM, ANQGSEA. With 7 bases removed from V and 2 bases from J, the gap between germline ends came to 8 bases. In DNA, the CDR3 is TGCAGCGGAGCTCGGAACTATGGCTACACCTTC. This translates into CSGARNYGYTF.

Only a few counts were recorded for this clone. The J gene is TRBJ1-1, the V gene TRBV2; 8 positions agree with TRBD1. V trimming: 6 bases; J trimming: 4 bases; junction bases outside the gene matches: 7. Germline CDR1 SNHLY, CDR2 FYNNEI. There are 14 residues in the CDR3. The CDR3: CASRMDRAFTEAFF. As DNA, the CDR3 is TGTGCCAGCAGAATGGACAGGGCATTCACTGAAGCTTTCTTT.

V is TRBV18 and J is TRBJ1-5; TRBD1 is a possible D gene (6 bases). Per germline, CDR1 KGHSH and CDR2 LQKENI. The CDR3 extends over 13 amino acids. Between the trimmed V and J ends, which lost 2 bases and 8 bases, there was a span of 10 bases. The CDR3 DNA reads as TGTGCCAGCTCACCAGGGGGCGGAGAGCCCCAGCATTTT. Protein sequence: CASSPGGGEPQHF.

Comment on this clone: Other DNA sequences in this sample translate to the same CDR3. The chain is built from TRBV4-3 and TRBJ1-5; maybe TRBD1 (6 bases). The CDR3 has 14 residues. The V end was cut by 2 bases, the J end by 2 bases, with 7 bases between. CDR1 LGHNA and CDR2 YSLEER come from the germline V gene. The CDR3 region is CASSQSGGNQPQHF. Here the CDR3 DNA reads TGCGCCAGCAGCCAATCAGGGGGCAATCAGCCCCAGCATTTT.

The chain is built from TRBV2 and TRBJ1-3; 7 bases agree with TRBD1. The CDR3 totals 17 residues. The V gene end was trimmed by 2 bases and the J gene end by 7 bases; junction bases not matched to a gene: 14. Germline CDR1 reads SNHLY; CDR2 reads FYNNEI. In nucleotides, the CDR3 is TGTGCCAGCAGTGAAAGCACGACAGGGACGGGTTGGAACACCATATATTTT. Its translation is CASSESTTGTGWNTIYF. Full variable domain (missing parts from reference TRBV2 and TRBJ1-3): EPEVTQTPSHQVTQMGQEVILRCVPISNHLYFYWYRQILGQKVEFLVSFYNNEISEKSEIFDDQFSVERPDGSNFTLKIRSTKLEDSAMYFCASSESTTGTGWNTIYFGEGSWLTVV.

The V gene is TRBV2, the J gene TRBJ2-7, with a tentative D call TRBD2 (5 bases). The germline V gene has CDR1 SNHLY and CDR2 FYNNEI. Deletions cut 6 bases from V and 4 bases from J, with 7 bases between. This CDR3 has 11 amino acids. For the CDR3, the DNA is TGTGCCAGCAGCGGACTGTACGAGCAGTACTTC. The encoded protein is CASSGLYEQYF. Together with reference TRBV2 and TRBJ2-7, the CDR3 gives the full variable domain: EPEVTQTPSHQVTQMGQEVILRCVPISNHLYFYWYRQILGQKVEFLVSFYNNEISEKSEIFDDQFSVERPDGSNFTLKIRSTKLEDSAMYFCASSGLYEQYFGPGTRLTVT.

This clone was recorded a few times. The CDR3 region has the DNA TGCGCCAGCAGCCAAGAGAGCGGTACACACAATGAGCAGTTCTTC. The encoded protein is CASSQESGTHNEQFF. V gene TRBV4-1 combines with J gene TRBJ2-1; D possibly corresponds to TRBD2 (5 bases). This CDR3 region has 15 residues. From germline, CDR1 is MGHRA and CDR2 YSYEKL. Deletions cut 0 bases from V and 5 bases from J, with 11 bases between.

The chain carries TRBV6-5 and TRBJ2-1, with 13 nucleotides matching TRBD2. The CDR3 has 15 amino acids. Germline V gene lookup returns CDR1 MNHEY and CDR2 SVGAGI. The junction had 13 bases not matched to a gene; V was cut back by 11 bases and J by 9 bases. The CDR3 here is CAAKPGLAGIGEQFF. In DNA form, the CDR3 reads TGTGCCGCTAAGCCGGGACTAGCGGGGATAGGTGAGCAGTTCTTC.

The gene calls are TRBV6-2 or TRBV6-3 and TRBJ2-1; D call uncertain. Per germline, CDR1 MNHEY and CDR2 SVGEGT. The CDR3 contains 12 residues. The V gene lost 6 bases and the J gene lost 5 bases, with 8 bases spanning the gap. CDR3 protein: CASSRVHNEQFF. The CDR3 nucleotides are TGTGCCAGCAGCCGCGTGCACAATGAGCAGTTCTTC.

The genes are TRBV27 and TRBJ2-6; 8 bases agree with TRBD1. Germline CDR1 MNHEY, CDR2 SMNVEV (reference sequence). This CDR3 spans 16 amino acids. Trimming at V came to 5 bases and at J to 3 bases, leaving 6 bases not matched to a gene. The CDR3 protein is CASSRQGAGGANVLTF. The CDR3 bases are TGTGCCAGCAGTAGGCAGGGGGCTGGTGGGGCCAACGTCCTGACTTTC.

This clone was detected a few times. The chain joins TRBV9 to TRBJ2-7; D possibly corresponds to TRBD1 (5 bases). Trimming took off 4 bases at V and 3 bases at J, with 14 bases between the two ends. CDR3 size: 14 residues. Germline V gene lookup returns CDR1 SGDLS and CDR2 YYNGEE. CDR3 bases: TGTGCCAGCAGCCCGGTGGGCCAGGGCTACGAGCAGTACTTC. Translating it yields CASSPVGQGYEQYF.

The table lists this clone with a few counts. This sequence joins TRBV24-1 and TRBJ2-1; D is perhaps TRBD2 (7 bases). Germline CDR1 is KGHDR and CDR2 is SFDVKD. CDR3 length: 15 residues. V was pared by 7 bases and J by 4 bases, with 16 bases between. The CDR3 loop is CATSEGRGRYNEQFF. As DNA, the CDR3 is TGTGCCACCAGCGAGGGGCGGGGGCGGTACAATGAGCAGTTCTTC.

The chain is built from TRBV5-1 and TRBJ1-2; the D gene is possibly TRBD1 (5 bases). The CDR3 extends over 17 amino acids. CDR1 is SGHRS and CDR2 is YFSETQ in the germline V gene. The germline V and J ends were trimmed by 0 bases and 0 bases, with 15 bases remaining between them. CDR3: CASSLAYNAGPNYGYTF. The CDR3 bases are TGCGCCAGCAGCTTGGCGTATAATGCAGGGCCTAACTATGGCTACACCTTC.

The gene calls are TRBV19 and TRBJ2-3; 7 bases match TRBD2. This CDR3 spans 14 amino acids. Per the germline V gene, CDR1 is LNHDA and CDR2 is SQIVND (reference sequence). V shed 4 bases, J shed 2 bases, and the junction held 3 bases outside the gene matches. DNA for the CDR3: TGTGCCAGTAGTACGAGCGGGGCCACAGATACGCAGTATTTT. Translating it yields CASSTSGATDTQYF. The full variable domain, completed using reference TRBV19 and TRBJ2-3, is DGGITQSPKYLFRKEGQNVTLSCEQNLNHDAMYWYRQDPGQGLRLIYYSQIVNDFQKGDIAEGYSVSREKKESFPLTVTSAQKNPTAFYLCASSTSGATDTQYFGPGTRLTVL.

The rearrangement uses TRBV6-5 and TRBJ1-5; 8 nucleotides line up with TRBD1. This CDR3 is built from 15 residues. CDR1 is MNHEY, CDR2 SVGAGI, per germline. J was trimmed by 4 bases and V by 6 bases; bases with no gene match: 8. The CDR3 reads CASRRQGSVNQPQHF. The DNA of the CDR3 is TGTGCCAGCAGACGACAGGGGTCTGTTAATCAGCCCCAGCATTTT.

This chain's CDR3 is CATSTGGGYGYTF. CDR3 nucleotides: TGTGCCACGAGCACAGGGGGCGGCTATGGCTACACCTTC. The chain combines TRBV6-5 with TRBJ1-2, with TRBD1 identical over 9 bases. Germline loops: CDR1 MNHEY, CDR2 SVGAGI. Trimming cost V 10 bases and J 4 bases; bases outside gene matches: 7. The CDR3 totals 13 residues.

The chain joins TRBV9 to TRBJ1-1; 7 bases map to TRBD1. CDR3 length: 14 residues. Looked up from germline, CDR1 is SGDLS and CDR2 is YYNGEE. With V trimmed by 4 bases and J by 9 bases, 12 bases remained unmatched. CDR3 in amino acids: CASSPGEGAVQAFF. CDR3 DNA sequence: TGTGCCAGCAGCCCAGGCGAGGGGGCGGTACAAGCTTTCTTT.

The CDR3 nucleotides are TGTGCCAGCAGCTCCCTAGGACTAGCGGGGAATGAGCAGTTCTTC. Translating it yields CASSSLGLAGNEQFF. J is TRBJ2-1 and V is TRBV2, with TRBD2 matching 12 bases. V lost 6 bases and J lost 7; bases outside the gene matches: 7. Germline CDR1 is SNHLY and CDR2 is FYNNEI. The CDR3 length is 15 residues.

J is TRBJ1-6 and V is TRBV18; possibly TRBD1 for D (5 bases). Germline assignment: CDR1 KGHSH and CDR2 LQKENI. V was trimmed by 5 bases and J by 7 bases, leaving 21 bases between them. The CDR3 covers 17 residues. CDR3 amino acids: CASSALQEIVWNSPLHF. CDR3 DNA: TGTGCCAGCTCAGCCTTACAGGAAATAGTGTGGAATTCACCCCTCCACTTT.

The chain has TRBV11-2 and TRBJ2-5, with TRBD2 matching 9 bases. This CDR3 has 14 residues. With 3 bases clipped from V and 5 bases from J, the junction kept 4 bases outside the gene matches. Germline loops: CDR1 SGHAT, CDR2 FQNNGV. The CDR3 region is CASSLRGGIETQYF. The CDR3, as DNA: TGTGCCAGCAGCTTGCGGGGGGGCATCGAGACCCAGTACTTC.